This T cell receptor (beta chain) was recovered during a study of response to subunit inactivated influenza vaccine. The study, taken as a whole, reports: The authors put forward the suggestion that each seasonal influenza vaccination may bring in only a limited number of new T cells.

MiXCR, run by TCRdb on the RT-PCR reads, gives a single entry per CDR3 protein. The sample holds 590,000 or so distinct CDR3 sequences, around 15% seen once. Comment on this clonotype: Its antigen is undetermined.

CDR3 size: 17 residues. V shed 2 bases, J shed 2 bases, and the junction held 7 bases outside the gene matches. Germline loops: CDR1 MNHEY, CDR2 SVGEGT. The chain is built from TRBV6-2 or TRBV6-3 and TRBJ2-3, with 10 bases lining up with TRBD1. The receptor's source is a man aged 50 or older who received an inactivated influenza vaccine. Here the sequenced sample was PBMCs from blood, taken approximately 15 days before vaccination. The CDR3 DNA is TGTGCCAGCAGTTACAACCCGGGACAGGGGCCCACAGATACGCAGTATTTT. Protein sequence: CASSYNPGQGPTDTQYF.